The rows below give T cell receptor beta chains drawn from one sample of a study of T cells in Graves' hyperthyroidism and ophthalmopathy. TCRdb passed the multiplex PCR reads through MiXCR, listing each CDR3 protein once. This sample has approximately 600,000 distinct CDR3 sequences, with roughly 14% found just once. Sequences were obtained from blood. Receptor source: a woman aged 40 to 50 with Graves' ophthalmopathy. CDR3s include the opening cysteine and the closing phenylalanine or tryptophan. Fields, in order: D gene, J gene, CDR3 length, V gene, clone size, CDR3 DNA, CDR3 protein. The D gene is left open where the match is weak. Expanded clones are given a class, and other clones once, few, many or no size at all.

.,TRBJ1-2,14,TRBV11-2,many,TGTGCCAGCAGCCCTCTCCAATCAGGGTCCGGCTACACCTTC,CASSPLQSGSGYTF
.,TRBJ1-1,17,TRBV28,many,TGTGCCAGCAGTGTATGGTCTCTCAACCGACAGAACACTGAAGCTTTCTTT,CASSVWSLNRQNTEAFF
.,TRBJ2-2,15,TRBV12-3/TRBV12-4,many,TGTGCCAGCAGTTTAGCCTCCAGGAACACCGGGGAGCTGTTTTTT,CASSLASRNTGELFF
.,TRBJ2-2,12,TRBV29-1,many,TGCAGCGTTGAAGAGGGAACCGGGGAGCTGTTTTTT,CSVEEGTGELFF
.,TRBJ2-5,16,TRBV7-8,many,TGTGCCAGCAGCTTAGGACCTCGGGGCTGGGAAGAGACCCAGTACTTC,CASSLGPRGWEETQYF
.,TRBJ2-5,14,TRBV2,many,TGTGCCAGCAGACGGTCCGATATGGAGGGAACCCAGTACTTC,CASRRSDMEGTQYF
.,TRBJ2-3,13,TRBV27,many,TGTGCCAGCAATCAGGGAGAAACAGATACGCAGTATTTT,CASNQGETDTQYF
.,TRBJ2-5,14,TRBV7-9,many,TGTGCCAGCAGCTTAGGTACCATACAAGAGACCCAGTACTTC,CASSLGTIQETQYF
.,TRBJ1-1,15,TRBV25-1,many,TGTGCCAGCAGTTACGTAGTCCCCATGAACACTGAAGCTTTCTTT,CASSYVVPMNTEAFF
TRBD2,TRBJ2-7,12,TRBV12-3/TRBV12-4,many,TGTGCCAGCAGTGACGCGGGGGTAGAGCAGTACTTC,CASSDAGVEQYF
.,TRBJ2-5,14,TRBV7-9,many,TGTGCCAGCAGCTACCTAGAGGAAAGAGGGACCCAGTACTTC,CASSYLEERGTQYF
.,TRBJ1-2,14,TRBV5-1,many,TGCGCCAGCAGCCCCGACGACAGTAGCTTTGGCTACACCTTC,CASSPDDSSFGYTF
.,TRBJ2-2,14,TRBV28,many,TGTGCCATCCCAACAGGGACTAACACCGGGGAGCTGTTTTTT,CAIPTGTNTGELFF
TRBD1,TRBJ1-3,15,TRBV5-1,many,TGCGCCAGCAGCGAGGGACAGCCTTCTGGAAACACCATATATTTT,CASSEGQPSGNTIYF
TRBD2,TRBJ2-7,12,TRBV20-1,.,TGCAGTGCCCGGACTAGAGGAGTGGGGCAGTACTTC,CSARTRGVGQYF
.,TRBJ2-7,12,TRBV20-1,few,TGCAGTGGGGATGACGGTTCCGCCGAGCAGTACTTC,CSGDDGSAEQYF
.,TRBJ2-4,13,TRBV10-1,.,TGCGCCAGCAGTGAGGCAGGAGATGGGATTCAGTACTTC,CASSEAGDGIQYF
.,TRBJ1-1,14,TRBV28,many,TGTGCCAGCAATATCGTTCAGGGAAACACTGAAGCTTTCTTT,CASNIVQGNTEAFF
.,TRBJ1-1,15,TRBV6-5,many,TGTGCCAGCAGTTACGAGGACTCTCGGTACACTGAAGCTTTCTTT,CASSYEDSRYTEAFF
TRBD1,TRBJ2-2,14,TRBV6-1,few,TGTGCCAGCAGCTCGGGACAGACAACCGGGGAGCTGTTTTTT,CASSSGQTTGELFF
.,TRBJ1-5,12,TRBV28,many,TGTGCCAGCAGTTTTGGATATCAGCCCCAGCATTTT,CASSFGYQPQHF
.,TRBJ1-2,11,TRBV28,many,TGTGCCAGCAGTCTTCCGGGGGGCTACACCTTC,CASSLPGGYTF
TRBD2,TRBJ2-7,16,TRBV18,.,TGTGCCAGCTCACAACTAGCGGGAGGGCCAGGGAGCGAGCAGTACTTC,CASSQLAGGPGSEQYF
TRBD1,TRBJ2-6,17,TRBV28,many,TGTGCCAGCAGCCAGGGGGTTCCTTACGCCGGGGCCAACGTCCTGACTTTC,CASSQGVPYAGANVLTF
.,TRBJ1-1,14,TRBV18,many,TGTGCCAGCTCACTAGCCGCAGGGAACACTGAAGCTTTCTTT,CASSLAAGNTEAFF
.,TRBJ2-5,14,TRBV2,many,TGTGCCAGCAGTGAAGCACAAGGGGTGGAGACCCAGTACTTC,CASSEAQGVETQYF
TRBD2,TRBJ2-7,15,TRBV27,many,TGTGCCAGCAGTTTAGACTTCGGGACTAGTAGGGAGCAGTACTTC,CASSLDFGTSREQYF
TRBD2,TRBJ2-7,15,TRBV24-1,many,TGTGCCACCAGTGACCGGACTAGCGGGAGCGGCGAGCAGTACTTC,CATSDRTSGSGEQYF
TRBD2,TRBJ2-7,18,TRBV27,many,TGTGCCAGCAGTTTTAAGCCCCCCTGGACTAGCGGGAGGTACGAGCAGTACTTC,CASSFKPPWTSGRYEQYF
TRBD2,TRBJ2-7,16,TRBV10-3,few,TGTGCCATCAGTGACGCTTTTAGCGGGAGTTCCTACGAGCAGTACTTC,CAISDAFSGSSYEQYF
.,TRBJ2-7,15,TRBV11-2,many,TGTGCCAGCAGCTTAGATGTGACGCCGCTTTACGAGCAGTACTTC,CASSLDVTPLYEQYF
.,TRBJ2-2,15,TRBV11-1,.,TGTGCCAGCAGCAAAGACAGTCGGTTATCCGGGGAGCTGTTTTTT,CASSKDSRLSGELFF
TRBD1,TRBJ1-1,12,TRBV29-1,few,TGCAGCGTGGACAGGGCAGCCACTGAAGCTTTCTTT,CSVDRAATEAFF
.,TRBJ1-1,13,TRBV28,many,TGTGCCAGCACCCGGGTGGTTAACACTGAAGCTTTCTTT,CASTRVVNTEAFF
TRBD1,TRBJ1-5,14,TRBV19,many,TGTGCCAGTAGTAGCTGGACAGGGGATCAGCCCCAGCATTTT,CASSSWTGDQPQHF
TRBD1,TRBJ1-1,17,TRBV11-2,many,TGTGCCAGCAGCTTATATACTACAGGGGAAACGAACACTGAAGCTTTCTTT,CASSLYTTGETNTEAFF
.,TRBJ2-7,13,TRBV3-1,few,TGTGCCAGCAGCCAAGGGCGCCACTACGAGCAGTACTTC,CASSQGRHYEQYF
.,TRBJ2-7,14,TRBV6-2/TRBV6-3,.,TGTGCCAGCAGTTGTCCGTCGTTCTCCTACGAGCAGTACTTC,CASSCPSFSYEQYF
TRBD1,TRBJ1-1,15,TRBV5-1,.,TGCGCCAGCACCCCGGGACAGGGGGCGACTATTGAAGCTTTCTTT,CASTPGQGATIEAFF
.,TRBJ1-1,11,TRBV19,many,TGTGCCAGTAGTCGACAGGCTGAAGCTTTCTTT,CASSRQAEAFF
.,TRBJ1-1,14,TRBV5-6,.,TGTGCCAGCAGAGCAAAGGGGAGGAGCACTGAAGCTTTCTTT,CASRAKGRSTEAFF
.,TRBJ1-5,14,TRBV2,many,TGTGCCAGCTCTGGGGTCATGACCAATCAGCCCCAGCATTTT,CASSGVMTNQPQHF
.,TRBJ2-5,14,TRBV28,.,TGTGCCAGCAGTTTCACCGCCGTCCGGGAGACCCAGTACTTC,CASSFTAVRETQYF
.,TRBJ2-7,14,TRBV12-3/TRBV12-4,.,TGTGCCATCGCGAGGGGTCTTAACTCCTACGAGCAGTACTTC,CAIARGLNSYEQYF
.,TRBJ2-7,12,TRBV6-2/TRBV6-3,many,TGTGCCAGCACCAGTGGGGGGAGAGAGCAGTACTTC,CASTSGGREQYF
.,TRBJ2-7,16,TRBV4-2,many,TGTGCCAGCAGCCAAGATTGGGGGACGGATCTATACGAGCAGTACTTC,CASSQDWGTDLYEQYF
.,TRBJ1-1,13,TRBV12-3/TRBV12-4,many,TGTGCCAGCAGTTGGTCAGGGAGGGCTGAAGCTTTCTTT,CASSWSGRAEAFF
.,TRBJ1-2,14,TRBV6-5,many,TGTGCCAGCAGGGGGAGGGGGTGGGACTATGGCTACACCTTC,CASRGRGWDYGYTF
TRBD1,TRBJ1-2,15,TRBV20-1,many,TGCAGTGCTACCGAAGAAGGGACAGGGAACTATGGCTACACCTTC,CSATEEGTGNYGYTF
.,TRBJ1-3,15,TRBV6-5,many,TGTGCCAGTCAAGTTACGGGGTCAGCTGGAAACACCATATATTTT,CASQVTGSAGNTIYF
.,TRBJ2-7,11,TRBV7-9,many,TGTGCCAGCACCACGGGTCCCGAGCAGTACTTC,CASTTGPEQYF
.,TRBJ2-7,13,TRBV28,many,TGTGCCAGCAGTCCCCAAGAGACCTACGAGCAGTACTTC,CASSPQETYEQYF
TRBD2,TRBJ2-7,15,TRBV2,many,TGTGCCAGCAGTGAGTCTAGCGGGAGGGTCTACGAGCAGTACTTC,CASSESSGRVYEQYF
.,TRBJ1-1,12,TRBV19,.,TGTGCCAGTAGGTTTGCCGGGACTGAAGCTTTCTTT,CASRFAGTEAFF
TRBD2,TRBJ2-7,15,TRBV7-2,many,TGTGCCAGCAGCTTAAGTCCTAGCGGTAGCTACGAGCAGTACTTC,CASSLSPSGSYEQYF